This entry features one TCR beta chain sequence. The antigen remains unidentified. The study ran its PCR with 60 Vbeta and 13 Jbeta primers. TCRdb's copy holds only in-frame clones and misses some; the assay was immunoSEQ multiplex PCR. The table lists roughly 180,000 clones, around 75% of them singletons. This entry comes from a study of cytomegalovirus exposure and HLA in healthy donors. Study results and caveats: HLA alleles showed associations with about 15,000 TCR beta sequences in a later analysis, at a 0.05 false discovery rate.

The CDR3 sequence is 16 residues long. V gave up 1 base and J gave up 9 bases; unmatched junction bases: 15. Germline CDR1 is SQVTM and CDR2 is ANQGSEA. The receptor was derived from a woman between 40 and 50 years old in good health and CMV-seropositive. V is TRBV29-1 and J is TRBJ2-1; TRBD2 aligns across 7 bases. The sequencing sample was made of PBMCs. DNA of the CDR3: TGCAGCGTTGAAGTTGGTCTAGCGGAAAGATTTGGTGAGCAGTTCTTC. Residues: CSVEVGLAERFGEQFF.